This TCR beta chain derives from a study of regulatory T cells in long-lasting Graves disease. Study-wide results and limits: Accuracy was possibly reduced by small sample size.

Through Arm-PCR of CDR3 regions and iRepertoire HTBI primers, TCR beta libraries were built. Authors' data handling: Spanning all samples, the identified segments comprised 60 to 70 TRBV and 14 to 15 TRBJ. TCRdb itself ran the multiplex PCR reads through MiXCR, one entry per CDR3 protein. V and J calls and clone size were set by TCRdb, not the authors. In the table there are a few hundred thousand distinct CDR3 sequences, 15% of which are singletons. Germline assignment: CDR1 KGHSH and CDR2 LQKENI. This CDR3 has 14 residues. The V end was cut by 4 bases, the J end by 6 bases, with 12 bases between. Stated time point: newly diagnosed GD, antithyroid drugs for less than 3 months. The authors made the TCR library using RNA they extracted from PBMCs. This clonotype has just a few counts. Antigen: not known. The data also belong to a second study, concerning T cells in Graves' hyperthyroidism and ophthalmopathy. As that report states: By a 13 V-J model, ophthalmopathy was set apart from stable hyperthyroidism.

The chain is built from TRBV18 and TRBJ2-2; a possible D gene is TRBD2 (5 bases). The source of this sequence is a middle-aged woman with Graves disease. This material consisted of peripheral blood mononuclear cells (PBMCs), taken at new diagnosis, from a patient treated with antithyroid drugs. The CDR3: CASSLIVAPGELFF. Here the CDR3 DNA reads TGTGCCAGCTCACTAATTGTAGCGCCCGGGGAGCTGTTTTTT.